This TCR beta chain came from a study of metastatic and nonmetastatic thyroid tumors (dated by TCRdb to the early 2020s). A note on the overall study: Repertoires from peripheral blood and from tumor or nodule tissue samples of malignant and benign thyroid patients were compared.

Here is what the overall study found, with its caveats: In both blood and tumor samples, TCR beta diversity was reported to be significantly higher in malignant tumors than in benign nodules.

Libraries were built with PCR. The sequencer was an Illumina HiSeq 4000. High-throughput sequencing was used to profile the TCR beta-chain CDR3 region of each patient. Per the original workflow: CDR3 differences across clinicopathological groups were used to build a classifier for discriminating distant-metastatic papillary thyroid cancer patients. Repertoire diversity was assessed with the Shannon index, and tumor-blood repertoire similarity with the Morisita-Horn index. TCRdb applied fastp at Q25 and MiXCR to the public reads, then kept only in-frame beta chains. The V and J calls follow TCRdb's processing rather than the paper's. Counted in this sample were tens of thousands of clones; roughly 13% of them appeared once. The ten largest account for over 9% of the sample. No treatment had been received by any patient before thyroid surgery. Using T-cell receptor beta sequencing, the researchers looked back retrospectively at clinical samples from patients, gathered between about 2011 and 2019.

This clone was counted many times. Its antigen is unknown. Base quality data are lacking; no much larger clone is found one base away. The sequencing input was blood. The TCR comes from a female donor with papillary thyroid cancer or a benign thyroid nodule (not recorded which). Some clones in this sample may be carry-over from other donors' samples.

CDR3 reads: CATSRGGTGAFSYEQYF. The nucleotide sequence reads as follows: TGTGCCACCAGCAGAGGGGGGACAGGGGCTTTCTCCTACGAGCAGTACTTC. The chain couples TRBV15 to TRBJ2-7, with TRBD1 identical over 10 junction bases. From the germline V gene (reference sequence), CDR1 is LNHNV and CDR2 is YYDKDF. There are 17 amino acids in the CDR3, from cysteine to phenylalanine inclusive. The sequence is cut down to CDR3 DNA, 51 bases in frame from base 1. The V end gives up 1 base and the J end 0 bases, leaving 6 bases in the junction not matched to a gene.